The 10 T cell receptor beta chains presented below share a single source sample, sequenced in a study of sequential checkpoint blockade in melanoma. Generated by immunoSEQ multiplex PCR, the TCRdb table keeps only in-frame clones and is missing some. The sample yields about 21,000 clones, around four fifths seen once. Sample treatment: randomized to nivolumab then ipilimumab (arm A) or the reverse (arm B). The sequencing here drew on CD8+ T cells sorted from blood (inferred from file names), taken from a patient given nivolumab and ipilimumab in sequence. The receptors stem from a human donor with melanoma.

The V gene is TRBV9, the J gene TRBJ2-5, with TRBD2 as a possible D gene (6 bases). CDR1 is SGDLS, CDR2 YYNGEE, per germline. The CDR3 has 14 residues. Deletions cut 1 base from V and 4 bases from J, with 11 bases between. This chain's CDR3 is CASSVRRGGETQYF. In DNA form, the CDR3 reads TGTGCCAGCAGCGTAAGGAGGGGAGGAGAGACCCAGTACTTC.

The V and J genes are TRBV13 and TRBJ2-2, with D unclear. CDR3 length equals 17 residues. Germline CDR1 PRHDT, CDR2 FYEKMQ (reference sequence). The V end lost 4 bases, the J end lost 0 bases, and 15 bases lay between the germline ends. The CDR3 DNA reads TGTGCCAGCAGCTACCTTTACGAGGCCTCGAACACCGGGGAGCTGTTTTTT. Protein: CASSYLYEASNTGELFF.

V usage is TRBV7-9 and J usage is TRBJ1-1; D remains unclear. The germline gives CDR1 SEHNR, CDR2 FQNEAQ (reference sequence). The CDR3 extends over 11 amino acids. Trimming removed 5 bases from V and 8 bases from J, with 9 bases in between. The CDR3 here is CASSRGQEAFF. In DNA, the CDR3 is TGTGCCAGCAGCCGAGGCCAAGAAGCTTTCTTT.

The chain recombines TRBV4-3 with TRBJ1-6; TRBD1 might be the D (6 bases). Germline V lookup: CDR1 LGHNA, CDR2 YSLEER. Trimming took off 0 bases at V and 4 bases at J, with 16 bases between the two ends. This CDR3 comprises 18 residues. Here the CDR3 DNA reads TGCGCCAGCAGCCAAGATAGGAAGAGGACAGCGTATAATTCACCCCTCCACTTT. It yields the protein CASSQDRKRTAYNSPLHF.

This clone was seen more than once but under ten times. The chain carries TRBV6-5 and TRBJ1-4, with 12 bases aligning to TRBD1. Germline V gives CDR1 MNHEY, CDR2 SVGAGI. The CDR3 spans 16 residues. J lost 7 bases, V lost 4 bases, and 7 bases had no gene match. The CDR3 spells CASSSGQGAIAEKLFF. DNA of the CDR3: TGTGCCAGCAGTTCGGGACAGGGGGCGATTGCTGAAAAACTGTTTTTT.

This sequence joins TRBV4-2 and TRBJ1-1, with D possibly being TRBD1 (5 bases). The V and J ends lost 0 bases and 6 bases respectively, with 14 bases between them. The germline gives CDR1 LGHNA, CDR2 YNFKEQ. The CDR3 consists of 15 residues. For the CDR3, the DNA is TGTGCCAGCAGCCAAGAGTTGGCGGGGGACCCTGAAGCTTTCTTT. This translates into CASSQELAGDPEAFF.

This clone was found once. The chain has TRBV6-5 and TRBJ1-1; D unclear. The CDR3 has 12 residues. The germline V and J ends were trimmed by 2 bases and 1 base, with 2 bases remaining between them. Germline lookup yields CDR1 MNHEY and CDR2 SVGAGI. DNA of the CDR3: TGTGCCAGCAGTTACCGGAACACTGAAGCTTTCTTT. Its translation: CASSYRNTEAFF.

V is TRBV2 and J is TRBJ2-7; 11 bases are a match to TRBD2. Germline V lookup: CDR1 SNHLY, CDR2 FYNNEI. Trimming cost V 3 bases and J 9 bases; bases outside gene matches: 10. The CDR3 consists of 15 residues. CDR3 in amino acids: CASSDFGSGGARQYF. The DNA for the CDR3 is TGTGCCAGCAGTGATTTCGGTAGCGGGGGGGCCAGGCAGTACTTC. Using reference TRBV2 and TRBJ2-7 for the parts outside the CDR3, the full variable domain is EPEVTQTPSHQVTQMGQEVILRCVPISNHLYFYWYRQILGQKVEFLVSFYNNEISEKSEIFDDQFSVERPDGSNFTLKIRSTKLEDSAMYFCASSDFGSGGARQYFGPGTRLTVT.

The V gene is TRBV4-3, the J gene TRBJ1-1; D gene unclear. The CDR3 totals 14 residues. Looked up from germline, CDR1 is LGHNA and CDR2 is YSLEER. V shed 1 base and J shed 1 base, with 7 bases lying between them. This CDR3 reads CASSQVLPNTEAFF. The CDR3 nucleotides read TGCGCCAGCAGCCAAGTACTGCCGAACACTGAAGCTTTCTTT.

The chain recombines TRBV11-2 with TRBJ2-7; D perhaps matches TRBD1 (9 bases). The CDR3 spans 14 residues. V lost 5 bases to trimming and J lost 5 bases, with 16 bases between them. The germline gives CDR1 SGHAT, CDR2 FQNNGV. As DNA, the CDR3 is TGTGCCAGCAGCCGGGGGGGACAGGGCCACGAGCAGTACTTC. Translating it yields CASSRGGQGHEQYF. The full variable domain, its missing parts supplied by reference TRBV11-2 and TRBJ2-7, is EAGVAQSPRYKIIEKRQSVAFWCNPISGHATLYWYQQILGQGPKLLIQFQNNGVVDDSQLPKDRFSAERLKGVDSTLKIQPAKLEDSAVYLCASSRGGQGHEQYFGPGTRLTVT.